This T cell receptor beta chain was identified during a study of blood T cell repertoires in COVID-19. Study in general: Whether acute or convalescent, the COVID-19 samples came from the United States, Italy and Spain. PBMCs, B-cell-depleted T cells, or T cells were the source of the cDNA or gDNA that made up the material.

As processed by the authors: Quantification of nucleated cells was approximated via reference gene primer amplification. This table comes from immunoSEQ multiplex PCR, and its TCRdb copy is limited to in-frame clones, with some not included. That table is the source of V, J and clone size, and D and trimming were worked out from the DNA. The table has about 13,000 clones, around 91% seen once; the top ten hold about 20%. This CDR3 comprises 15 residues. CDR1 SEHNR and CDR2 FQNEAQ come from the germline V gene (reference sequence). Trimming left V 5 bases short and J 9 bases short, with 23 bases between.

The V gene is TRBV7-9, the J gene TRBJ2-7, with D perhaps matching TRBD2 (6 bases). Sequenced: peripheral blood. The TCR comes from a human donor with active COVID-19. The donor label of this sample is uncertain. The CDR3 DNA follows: TGTGCCAGCAGCCCCAGGGACGGAACTGAGGAGGGGCAGTACTTC. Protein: CASSPRDGTEEGQYF.